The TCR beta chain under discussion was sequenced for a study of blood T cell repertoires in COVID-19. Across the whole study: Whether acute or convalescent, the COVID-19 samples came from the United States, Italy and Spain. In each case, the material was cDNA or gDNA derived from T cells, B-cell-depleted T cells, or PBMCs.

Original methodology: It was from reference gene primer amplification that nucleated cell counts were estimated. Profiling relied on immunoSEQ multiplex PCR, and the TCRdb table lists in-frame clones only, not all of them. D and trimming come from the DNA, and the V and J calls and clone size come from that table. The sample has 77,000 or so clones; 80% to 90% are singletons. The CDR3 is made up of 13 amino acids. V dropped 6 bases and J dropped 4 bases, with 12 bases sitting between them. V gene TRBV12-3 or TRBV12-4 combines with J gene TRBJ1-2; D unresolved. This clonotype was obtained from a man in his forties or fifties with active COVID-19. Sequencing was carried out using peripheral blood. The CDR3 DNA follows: TGTGCCAGCAGCCCCGGGTTCTTCTATGGCTACACCTTC. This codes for CASSPGFFYGYTF.